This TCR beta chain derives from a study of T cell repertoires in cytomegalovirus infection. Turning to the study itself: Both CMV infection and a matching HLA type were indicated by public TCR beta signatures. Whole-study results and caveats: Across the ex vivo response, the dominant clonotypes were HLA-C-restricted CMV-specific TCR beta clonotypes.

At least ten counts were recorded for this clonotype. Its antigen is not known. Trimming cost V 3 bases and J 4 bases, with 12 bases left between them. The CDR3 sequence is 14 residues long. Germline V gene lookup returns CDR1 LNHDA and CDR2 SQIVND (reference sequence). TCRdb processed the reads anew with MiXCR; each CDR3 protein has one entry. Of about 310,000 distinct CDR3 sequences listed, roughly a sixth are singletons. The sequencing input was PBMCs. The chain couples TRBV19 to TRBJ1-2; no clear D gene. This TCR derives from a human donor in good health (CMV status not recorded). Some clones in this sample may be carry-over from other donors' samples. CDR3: CASSISGLTYGYTF. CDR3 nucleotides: TGTGCCAGTAGTATTAGTGGGCTGACCTATGGCTACACCTTC.